This TCR beta chain was captured by sequencing in a study of patients and donors after allogeneic stem cell transplantation. The CDR3 extends over 19 amino acids. V lost 7 bases to trimming and J lost 0 bases, with 25 bases between them. Each CDR3 protein is one row after TCRdb ran MiXCR on the RT-PCR reads. The data contain 190,000 or so distinct CDR3 sequences, approximately 41% of them singletons. This TCR was recovered from a human donor who was either an allogeneic HSCT recipient or a stem cell or donor lymphocyte infusion donor (not recorded which). It is not recorded whose cells these are; they may come from a transplant donor. What was sequenced was blood, either unsorted or a sorted T cell fraction (not recorded which). The chain combines TRBV12-3 or TRBV12-4 with TRBJ1-3, with D maybe TRBD1 (6 bases). Here the CDR3 reads CASTSGQPGFNPSGNTIYF. The CDR3 DNA is TGTGCCAGCACCTCAGGACAGCCAGGATTCAACCCCTCTGGAAACACCATATATTTT.